Presented here are 6 T cell receptor beta chains from one specimen sequenced in a study of T cell clusters in autoimmune cytopenias. TRB amplification used approximately 250 ng of peripheral blood genomic DNA. TRB rearrangements were amplified by touch-down multiplex PCR with mixed TRB-A/B primers. Using the multiplex PCR reads, TCRdb records one entry per CDR3 protein without DNA. This listing includes about 2,000 distinct CDR3 sequences. Sequencing input: peripheral blood. The source is a human donor with an autoimmune cytopenia or autoimmune hepatitis (not recorded which).

The chain joins TRBV30 to TRBJ2-1; lacking DNA, the TRBD1 call made by TCRdb goes unchecked. Germline CDR1 GTSNPN, CDR2 SVGIG (reference sequence). The CDR3 loop spans 14 amino acids. CDR3 loop: CAWSPGQGENEQFF.

This sequence joins TRBV12-3 or TRBV12-4 and TRBJ2-1; absent DNA, TCRdb's TRBD2 call cannot be checked. The CDR3 spans 15 residues. This chain's CDR3 is CAINDGGVLWDEQFF.

By frequency, this clonotype is medium-sized. V and J are TRBV6-5 and TRBJ1-1. CDR3 length: 14 residues. The germline V gene has CDR1 MNHEY and CDR2 SVGAGI. The CDR3 spells CASSRGTVNTEAFF.

This clonotype registers medium-sized by frequency. This chain uses TRBV5-5 with TRBJ2-7; with no DNA, the TCRdb D assignment of TRBD2 cannot be verified. Per the germline V gene, CDR1 is SGHKS and CDR2 is YYEKEE (reference sequence). The CDR3 totals 15 residues. The CDR3 sequence is CASSLVAGMWDEQYF.

CDR3 sequence reads: CAWSSSGIYTDTQYF. V gene TRBV30 combines with J gene TRBJ2-3; TCRdb's D call of TRBD2 is untestable without DNA. Germline V gene data show CDR1 as GTSNPN and CDR2 as SVGIG (reference sequence). The CDR3 consists of 15 residues.

This sequence joins TRBV4-2 and TRBJ2-5; TCRdb calls TRBD2, which cannot be checked without DNA. CDR3 length: 18 amino acids. CDR1 and CDR2 (germline): LGHNA, YNFKEQ. CDR3 region: CASSQASGTSGDVETQYF.